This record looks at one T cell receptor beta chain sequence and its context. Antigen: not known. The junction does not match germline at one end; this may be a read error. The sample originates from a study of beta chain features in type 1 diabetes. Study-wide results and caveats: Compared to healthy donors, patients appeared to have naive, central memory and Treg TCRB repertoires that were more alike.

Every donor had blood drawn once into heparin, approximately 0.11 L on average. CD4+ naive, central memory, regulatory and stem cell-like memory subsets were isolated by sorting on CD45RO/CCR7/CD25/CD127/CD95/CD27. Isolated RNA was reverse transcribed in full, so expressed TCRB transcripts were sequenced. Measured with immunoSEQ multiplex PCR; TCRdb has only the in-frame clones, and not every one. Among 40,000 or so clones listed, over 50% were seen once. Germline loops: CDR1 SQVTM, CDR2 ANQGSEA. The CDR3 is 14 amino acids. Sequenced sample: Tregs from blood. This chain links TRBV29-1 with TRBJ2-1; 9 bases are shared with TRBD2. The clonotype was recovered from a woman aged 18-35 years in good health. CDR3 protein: CSVGRGLAYYEQFF. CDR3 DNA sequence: TGCAGCGTCGGTAGGGGACTAGCCTACTATGAGCAGTTCTTC.